Below, 17 T cell receptor beta chains from the same sample are listed, as sequenced in a study of T-cell memory formation after mild COVID-19. TCRdb processed the 5' RACE reads anew with MiXCR; each CDR3 protein has one entry. The sample includes under 300,000 distinct CDR3 sequences, roughly 15% of them seen just once. Material: PBMCs or a T cell subset sorted from them (not recorded which). All receptors derive from a man aged 18 to 30 who had mild COVID-19 (a few samples of this study predate the infection). Cell type and time point are not known.

There are many counts of this clonotype. This chain joins TRBV6-5 and TRBJ1-2; D not resolved. Germline loops: CDR1 MNHEY, CDR2 SVGAGI. V was cut by 6 bases and J by 4 bases, with 12 bases left in between. The CDR3 loop spans 13 amino acids. CDR3 residues: CASSQTGGYGYTF. The DNA of the CDR3 is TGTGCCAGCAGCCAGACCGGCGGCTATGGCTACACCTTC.

The chain joins TRBV27 to TRBJ2-5, with a possible D match to TRBD1 (6 bases). CDR3 length: 14 amino acids. Germline CDR1 MNHEY, CDR2 SMNVEV (reference sequence). Between the trimmed V and J ends, which lost 5 bases and 2 bases, there was a span of 12 bases. This chain's CDR3 is CASSPMRGQETQYF. The CDR3 DNA is TGTGCCAGCAGTCCCATGAGGGGGCAAGAGACCCAGTACTTC.

This clonotype was counted a few times. This chain connects TRBV6-5 to TRBJ2-5; possible D gene TRBD2, 6 bases. Germline V gene lookup returns CDR1 MNHEY and CDR2 SVGAGI. The CDR3 covers 14 residues. V dropped 2 bases and J dropped 0 bases, with 7 bases sitting between them. For the CDR3, the DNA is TGTGCCAGCAGTTACGGGGGGTACCAAGAGACCCAGTACTTC. Its translation: CASSYGGYQETQYF.

This clonotype was found many times. The chain couples TRBV7-2 to TRBJ1-5, with D tentatively TRBD1 (5 bases). In germline, CDR1 is SGHTA, CDR2 FQGNSA. V was shortened by 2 bases and J by 7 bases, with 9 bases between the two germline ends. The CDR3 has 13 residues. DNA of the CDR3: TGTGCCAGCAGCTTACGGGGGGACCAGCCCCAGCATTTT. The encoded protein is CASSLRGDQPQHF.

In this sample, this clonotype turned up many times. The chain carries TRBV12-3 or TRBV12-4 and TRBJ1-1; 8 nucleotides line up with TRBD1. The trim removed 5 bases at V and 1 base at J, leaving 0 bases unmatched. The CDR3 runs to 13 residues. The CDR3 spells CASSTGGNTEAFF. The CDR3 DNA is TGTGCCAGCAGTACAGGGGGGAACACTGAAGCTTTCTTT.

This clonotype came up many times. The chain joins TRBV5-1 to TRBJ2-3; 12 bases map to TRBD2. CDR1 and CDR2 (germline): SGHRS, YFSETQ. The CDR3 loop spans 16 amino acids. After removal of 4 bases from V and 1 base from J, the junction contained 4 bases not matched to a gene. The chain's CDR3 is CASSPSGGAGTDTQYF. The CDR3 DNA is TGCGCCAGCAGCCCTAGCGGGGGGGCCGGCACAGATACGCAGTATTTT.

The rearrangement links TRBV2 to TRBJ2-3; a weak D match, TRBD2 (6 bases). Germline CDR1 SNHLY, CDR2 FYNNEI. Trimming left V 8 bases short and J 1 base short, with 13 bases between. This CDR3 has 14 amino acids. The CDR3 reads CASGGPGGTDTQYF. The DNA of the CDR3 is TGTGCCAGCGGTGGGCCGGGGGGCACAGATACGCAGTATTTT.

The chain uses TRBV12-3 or TRBV12-4 and TRBJ1-5, with D possibly matching TRBD1 (5 bases). Trimming took off 8 bases at V and 3 bases at J, with 23 bases between the two ends. There are 17 residues in the CDR3. CDR3 region: CASGIVGSRVDNQPQHF. In DNA form, the CDR3 reads TGTGCCAGCGGAATTGTAGGAAGCAGGGTAGACAATCAGCCCCAGCATTTT.

The rearrangement joins TRBV15 to TRBJ2-7; 7 bases are a match to TRBD2. The trim removed 1 base at V and 6 bases at J, leaving 3 bases unmatched. Per the germline V gene, CDR1 is LNHNV and CDR2 is YYDKDF (reference sequence). The CDR3 has 13 residues. The CDR3 coding sequence is TGTGCCACCAGCAGAGGGGCTAGCGGCGAGCAGTACTTC. Amino acids: CATSRGASGEQYF. The whole variable domain, filled in from reference TRBV15 and TRBJ2-7, reads DAMVIQNPRYQVTQFGKPVTLSCSQTLNHNVMYWYQQKSSQAPKLLFHYYDKDFNNEADTPDNFQSRRPNTSFCFLDIRSPGLGDTAMYLCATSRGASGEQYFGPGTRLTVT.

The chain couples TRBV6-5 to TRBJ1-6; the D is unclear. The CDR3 spans 13 residues. The V gene's germline CDR1 is MNHEY and CDR2 SVGAGI. The V gene lost 8 bases and the J gene lost 10 bases, with 15 bases spanning the gap. The CDR3: CASRGGARSPLHF. DNA for the CDR3: TGTGCCAGCCGGGGAGGAGCTCGCTCACCCCTCCACTTT.

The chain links TRBV6-5 to TRBJ1-3, with 8 nucleotides matching TRBD1. The trim removed 6 bases at V and 4 bases at J, leaving 8 bases unmatched. The germline gives CDR1 MNHEY, CDR2 SVGAGI. CDR3 size: 15 residues. CDR3 residues: CASSPDRGEGNTIYF. The CDR3 nucleotides are TGTGCCAGCAGCCCTGACAGGGGTGAAGGAAACACCATATATTTT.

This clonotype was counted only a few times. This chain joins TRBV12-3 or TRBV12-4 and TRBJ1-5, with 8 bases aligning to TRBD1. This CDR3 has 15 amino acids. The junction had 6 bases not matched to a gene; V was cut back by 6 bases and J by 2 bases. The CDR3 bases are TGTGCCAGCAGCACGGACAGGGAGGGCAATCAGCCCCAGCATTTT. Amino acid sequence: CASSTDREGNQPQHF.

This clonotype was counted between two and nine times. The CDR3 loop is CASSGDGIPGEAFF. CDR3 coding DNA: TGTGCCAGCAGCGGAGACGGGATTCCGGGGGAAGCTTTCTTT. J is TRBJ1-1 and V is TRBV3-1, with D uncertain. There are 14 residues in the CDR3. Germline V CDR1 and CDR2: LGHDT, YNNKEL (reference sequence). Trimming pared 5 bases from V and 8 bases from J, leaving 18 bases between.

This clonotype was counted a few times. This sequence joins TRBV6-4 and TRBJ2-7; D gene unclear. The CDR3 loop spans 14 amino acids. The germline V and J ends were trimmed by 7 bases and 0 bases, with 13 bases remaining between them. CDR1 is MRHNA and CDR2 is SNTAGT in the germline V gene. The CDR3 region is CASNAGSSSYEQYV. CDR3 in DNA: TGTGCCAGCAACGCAGGTTCAAGCTCCTACGAGCAGTACGTC.

The CDR3 reads CASSPKPQGSRGYTF. In DNA form, the CDR3 reads TGCGCCAGCAGCCCGAAACCTCAGGGCTCGAGAGGCTACACCTTC. The chain links TRBV4-3 to TRBJ1-2, with D possibly TRBD1 on 5 matching bases. Germline assignment: CDR1 LGHNA and CDR2 YSLEER. Between the trimmed V and J ends, which lost 4 bases and 8 bases, there was a span of 20 bases. CDR3 length: 15 residues.

This sequence joins TRBV6-5 and TRBJ1-4; D is uncertain. V was clipped by 2 bases and J by 7 bases, with 8 bases between them. Germline V gene data show CDR1 as MNHEY and CDR2 as SVGAGI. CDR3 length: 13 residues. Here the CDR3 DNA reads TGTGCCAGCAGTTACGCGTTTCGTGAAAAACTGTTTTTT. It codes for CASSYAFREKLFF.

This clonotype was seen a few times. The rearrangement joins TRBV6-5 to TRBJ1-1, with TRBD1 identical over 8 bases. After removal of 6 bases from V and 10 bases from J, the junction contained 16 bases not matched to a gene. Germline assignment: CDR1 MNHEY and CDR2 SVGAGI. This CDR3 spans 15 amino acids. The CDR3: CASSPPGQGSRGAFF. The CDR3 DNA reads as TGTGCCAGCAGCCCTCCAGGACAGGGATCAAGGGGAGCTTTCTTT.